This T cell receptor beta chain was found in a study of blood T cell repertoires in COVID-19. TCRdb's copy holds only in-frame clones and misses some; the assay was immunoSEQ multiplex PCR. The data show tens of thousands of clones, more than 75% seen once. V was cut by 5 bases and J by 10 bases, with 15 bases left in between. The length of the CDR3 is 14 residues. The germline gives CDR1 SNHLY, CDR2 FYNNEI. The sequence came from an elderly woman with acute or convalescent COVID-19. The sample taken for sequencing was peripheral blood. This chain uses TRBV2 with TRBJ1-6, with a tentative D call TRBD1 (6 bases). In DNA, the CDR3 is TGTGCCAGCAGTAGGACAGATCTATACTCACCCCTCCACTTT. Protein sequence: CASSRTDLYSPLHF. Drawing the rest from reference TRBV2 and TRBJ1-6, the complete variable domain is EPEVTQTPSHQVTQMGQEVILRCVPISNHLYFYWYRQILGQKVEFLVSFYNNEISEKSEIFDDQFSVERPDGSNFTLKIRSTKLEDSAMYFCASSRTDLYSPLHFGNGTRLTVT.